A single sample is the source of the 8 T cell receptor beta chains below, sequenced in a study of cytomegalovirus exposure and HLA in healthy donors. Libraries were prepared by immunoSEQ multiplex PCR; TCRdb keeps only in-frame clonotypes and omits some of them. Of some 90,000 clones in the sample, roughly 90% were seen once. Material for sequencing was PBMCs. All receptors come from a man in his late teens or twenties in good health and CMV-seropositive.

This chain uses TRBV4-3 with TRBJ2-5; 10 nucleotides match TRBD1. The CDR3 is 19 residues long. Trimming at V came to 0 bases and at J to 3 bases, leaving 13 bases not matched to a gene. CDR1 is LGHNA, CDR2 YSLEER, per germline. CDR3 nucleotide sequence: TGCGCCAGCAGCCAAGAGGTGGGGACGACAGGGGGCGGGGAAGAGACCCAGTACTTC. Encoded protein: CASSQEVGTTGGGEETQYF.

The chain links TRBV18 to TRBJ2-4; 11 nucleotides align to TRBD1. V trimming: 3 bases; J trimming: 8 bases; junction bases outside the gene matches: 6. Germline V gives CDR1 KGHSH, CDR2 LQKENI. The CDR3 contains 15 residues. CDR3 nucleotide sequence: TGTGCCAGCTCACCCCGGACAGGGGGCTCGGACATTCAGTACTTC. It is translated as CASSPRTGGSDIQYF.

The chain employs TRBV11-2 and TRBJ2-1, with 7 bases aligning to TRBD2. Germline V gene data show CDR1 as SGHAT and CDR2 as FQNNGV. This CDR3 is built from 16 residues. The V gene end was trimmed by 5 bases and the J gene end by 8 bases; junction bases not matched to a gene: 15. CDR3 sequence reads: CASSQNVGGSPYEQFF. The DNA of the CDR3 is TGTGCCAGCAGCCAAAATGTGGGCGGGAGTCCCTATGAGCAGTTCTTC.

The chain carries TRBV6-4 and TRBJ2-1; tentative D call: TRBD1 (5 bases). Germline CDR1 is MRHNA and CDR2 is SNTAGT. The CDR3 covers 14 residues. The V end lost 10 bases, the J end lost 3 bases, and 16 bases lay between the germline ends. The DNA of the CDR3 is TGTGCCACCAGCAGGGTGGCAGACTACAATGAGCAGTTCTTC. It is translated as CATSRVADYNEQFF.

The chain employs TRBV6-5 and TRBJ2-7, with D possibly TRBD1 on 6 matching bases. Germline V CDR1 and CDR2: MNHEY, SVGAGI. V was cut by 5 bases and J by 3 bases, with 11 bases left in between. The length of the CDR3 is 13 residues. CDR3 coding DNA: TGTGCCAGCAGTAAGGGACAAAGCTACGAGCAGTACTTC. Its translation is CASSKGQSYEQYF.

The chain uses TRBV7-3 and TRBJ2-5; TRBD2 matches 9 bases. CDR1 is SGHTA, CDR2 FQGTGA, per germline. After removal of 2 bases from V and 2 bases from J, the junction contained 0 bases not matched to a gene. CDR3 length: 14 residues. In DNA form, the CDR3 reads TGTGCCAGCAGCTTACTAGCGGGACAAGAGACCCAGTACTTC. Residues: CASSLLAGQETQYF.

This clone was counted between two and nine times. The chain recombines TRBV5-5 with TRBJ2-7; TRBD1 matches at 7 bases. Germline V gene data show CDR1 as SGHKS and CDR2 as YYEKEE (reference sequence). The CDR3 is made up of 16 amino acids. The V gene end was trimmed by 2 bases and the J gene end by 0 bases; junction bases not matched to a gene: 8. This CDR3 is CASSLTYGTASYEQYF. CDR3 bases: TGTGCCAGCAGCTTAACCTACGGGACAGCCTCCTACGAGCAGTACTTC.

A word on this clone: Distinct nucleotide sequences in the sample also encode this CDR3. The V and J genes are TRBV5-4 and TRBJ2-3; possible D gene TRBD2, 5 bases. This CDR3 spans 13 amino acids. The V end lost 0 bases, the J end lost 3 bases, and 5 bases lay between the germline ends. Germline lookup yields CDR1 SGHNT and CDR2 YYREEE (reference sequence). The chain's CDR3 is CASSLGGTDTQYF. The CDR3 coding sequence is TGTGCCAGCAGCTTGGGAGGGACAGATACGCAGTATTTT.